Below are 19 T cell receptor beta chains sequenced from a single sample in a study of cytomegalovirus exposure and HLA in healthy donors. Amplification used 60 Vbeta primers and 13 Jbeta primers. Clones were read by immunoSEQ multiplex PCR, and TCRdb kept only the in-frame ones, dropping some. Its table lists about 150,000 clones. Sequencing used PBMCs. The receptor set was obtained from a woman aged 45-65 years in good health and CMV-seronegative.

CDR3 coding DNA: TGTGCCAGCAGTTTATCGAAGAGCAATGAGCAGTTCTTC. As protein: CASSLSKSNEQFF. The chain has TRBV27 and TRBJ2-1; D is unresolved. The CDR3 sequence is 13 residues long. Trimming stripped 0 bases from V and 6 bases from J, with 6 bases between. The germline CDR1 and CDR2 sequences are MNHEY and SMNVEV (reference sequence).

The chain carries TRBV19 and TRBJ2-7; D may be TRBD2 (7 bases). Germline loops: CDR1 LNHDA, CDR2 SQIVND (reference sequence). Trimming pared 0 bases from V and 6 bases from J, leaving 15 bases between. This CDR3 is built from 15 residues. In nucleotides, the CDR3 is TGTGCCAGTAGTATAGAAGCCAGGGGAGGGAGCGAGCAGTACTTC. Its translation: CASSIEARGGSEQYF.

This sequence joins TRBV4-1 and TRBJ1-4; a weak D match, TRBD1 (6 bases). V dropped 1 base and J dropped 5 bases, with 14 bases sitting between them. The CDR3 is 16 amino acids. Germline V gives CDR1 MGHRA, CDR2 YSYEKL. Written as DNA, the CDR3 is TGCGCCAGCAGCCAAGCCGCGGACAGTCGCAATGAAAAACTGTTTTTT. Protein product: CASSQAADSRNEKLFF.

This chain joins TRBV11-1 and TRBJ2-2; no firm D call. The CDR3 is made up of 14 amino acids. The ends were cut back, 2 bases at V and 4 bases at J, with 8 bases in the middle. CDR1 is SGHAT, CDR2 FQDESV, per germline (reference sequence). The CDR3: CASSLLLGTGELFF. In nucleotides, the CDR3 is TGTGCCAGCAGCTTATTACTCGGCACCGGGGAGCTGTTTTTT.

The chain uses TRBV6-5 and TRBJ1-5, with D possibly being TRBD1 (5 bases). CDR1 is MNHEY and CDR2 is SVGAGI in the germline V gene. This CDR3 has 14 residues. V dropped 2 bases and J dropped 0 bases, with 5 bases sitting between them. The CDR3 spells CASSYDSSNQPQHF. The CDR3, as DNA: TGTGCCAGCAGTTACGACAGTAGCAATCAGCCCCAGCATTTT.

The rearrangement joins TRBV5-1 to TRBJ1-1; TRBD1 might be the D (5 bases). Trimming stripped 4 bases from V and 5 bases from J, with 15 bases between. In germline, CDR1 is SGHRS, CDR2 YFSETQ. The CDR3 contains 14 residues. CDR3 loop: CASSPGVGTTEAFF. CDR3 sequence (DNA): TGCGCCAGCAGCCCCGGGGTGGGGACTACTGAAGCTTTCTTT.

The chain links TRBV4-2 to TRBJ2-7, with 8 bases aligning to TRBD2. Looked up from germline, CDR1 is LGHNA and CDR2 is YNFKEQ. Trimming cost V 3 bases and J 1 base; bases outside gene matches: 2. CDR3 size: 14 residues. In DNA form, the CDR3 reads TGTGCCAGCAGCCACGGGGGGGGGTCCTACGAGCAGTACTTC. Protein: CASSHGGGSYEQYF.

V and J are TRBV9 and TRBJ2-2; 7 positions agree with TRBD2. V dropped 0 bases and J dropped 3; count of bases not matched to a gene: 2. Per the germline V gene, CDR1 is SGDLS and CDR2 is YYNGEE. This CDR3 contains 15 residues. DNA of the CDR3: TGTGCCAGCAGCGTAGGCCTAGCGGACACCGGGGAGCTGTTTTTT. Residues: CASSVGLADTGELFF. Looking up the rest from reference TRBV9 and TRBJ2-2 gives the full variable domain: DSGVTQTPKHLITATGQRVTLRCSPRSGDLSVYWYQQSLDQGLQFLIQYYNGEERAKGNILERFSAQQFPDLHSELNLSSLELGDSALYFCASSVGLADTGELFFGEGSRLTVL.

The rearrangement links TRBV9 to TRBJ1-2; 7 nucleotides agree with TRBD1. CDR3 length: 16 residues. CDR1 and CDR2 from the germline V gene are SGDLS and YYNGEE. The trim removed 4 bases at V and 0 bases at J, leaving 9 bases unmatched. The CDR3 DNA follows: TGTGCCAGCAGCAGAGATGGGACAGTAGCTAACTATGGCTACACCTTC. This encodes CASSRDGTVANYGYTF.

V is TRBV11-2 and J is TRBJ2-2, with 8 bases that match TRBD2. This CDR3 spans 16 amino acids. J was trimmed by 4 bases and V by 3 bases; bases with no gene match: 7. Looked up from germline, CDR1 is SGHAT and CDR2 is FQNNGV. The DNA of the CDR3 is TGTGCCAGCAGCTTTCGGGAGGGACAAGGCACCGGGGAGCTGTTTTTT. Its protein product is CASSFREGQGTGELFF.

The V call is TRBV6-1, the J call TRBJ1-5, with 10 nucleotides matching TRBD1. The CDR3 is 15 residues long. Trimming cost V 5 bases and J 7 bases; bases outside gene matches: 8. Germline V gives CDR1 MNHNS, CDR2 SASEGT. CDR3 loop: CASSLRGDRGQPQHF. As DNA, the CDR3 is TGTGCCAGCAGTCTTCGGGGGGACAGGGGACAGCCCCAGCATTTT.

This chain uses TRBV30 with TRBJ1-1; no clear D. CDR1 is GTSNPN, CDR2 SVGIG, per germline (reference sequence). The CDR3 covers 12 residues. V was shortened by 3 bases and J by 8 bases, with 13 bases between the two germline ends. CDR3 DNA sequence: TGTGCCTGGAGGTACATCAACAAGGAAGCTTTCTTT. Amino acid sequence: CAWRYINKEAFF.

The chain has TRBV7-3 and TRBJ2-7; 8 nucleotides align to TRBD2. This CDR3 has 15 residues. Germline values: CDR1 SGHTA, CDR2 FQGTGA. Germline trimming cut 2 bases from V and 0 bases from J; bases unmatched to any gene: 3. The CDR3 reads CASSLAGGSSYEQYF. The CDR3 DNA is TGTGCCAGCAGCTTAGCGGGAGGTTCCTCCTACGAGCAGTACTTC.

The chain is built from TRBV30 and TRBJ1-6, with TRBD1 matching 8 bases. The V segment lost 1 base and the J segment 10 bases; nucleotides outside the gene matches: 6. The CDR3 is 14 residues long. Germline V gene sequence: CDR1 GTSNPN, CDR2 SVGIG (reference sequence). The CDR3 reads CAWSAGQGTSPLHF. CDR3 sequence (DNA): TGTGCCTGGAGTGCCGGACAGGGAACCTCACCCCTCCACTTT.

This chain joins TRBV29-1 and TRBJ2-5; possibly TRBD2 for D (5 bases). CDR3 length: 13 residues. CDR1 is SQVTM and CDR2 is ANQGSEA in the germline V gene. V was pared by 6 bases and J by 5 bases, with 16 bases between. The CDR3 sequence: CSVSVGRGETQYF. The CDR3 DNA reads TGCAGCGTATCCGTGGGCCGAGGGGAGACCCAGTACTTC.

V is TRBV5-1 and J is TRBJ2-5, with D unresolved. V gave up 0 bases and J gave up 5 bases, with 8 bases separating them. Germline CDR1 SGHRS, CDR2 YFSETQ. CDR3 length equals 13 residues. The CDR3 protein is CASSLALEETQYF. The CDR3 DNA sequence: TGCGCCAGCAGCTTGGCCTTAGAGGAGACCCAGTACTTC.

The chain joins TRBV19 to TRBJ2-5, with 7 bases matching TRBD2. The CDR3 has 15 amino acids. Germline V gives CDR1 LNHDA, CDR2 SQIVND (reference sequence). J lost 5 bases, V lost 5 bases, and 11 bases had no gene match. CDR3 in DNA: TGTGCCAGTAGTGAGAGCAGGGCCGGGGGGGAGACCCAGTACTTC. It codes for CASSESRAGGETQYF.

The chain is built from TRBV15 and TRBJ2-7; D unresolved. Trimming took 5 bases from V and 5 from J, leaving 7 bases between them. Per the germline V gene, CDR1 is LNHNV and CDR2 is YYDKDF (reference sequence). This CDR3 is built from 11 residues. CDR3 amino acids: CATSSFHEQYF. CDR3 DNA sequence: TGTGCCACCAGCTCTTTCCACGAGCAGTACTTC. Variable domain in full (rest from reference TRBV15 and TRBJ2-7): DAMVIQNPRYQVTQFGKPVTLSCSQTLNHNVMYWYQQKSSQAPKLLFHYYDKDFNNEADTPDNFQSRRPNTSFCFLDIRSPGLGDTAMYLCATSSFHEQYFGPGTRLTVT.

The chain uses TRBV19 and TRBJ2-1; no definite D call. Trimming removed 5 bases from V and 4 bases from J, with 15 bases in between. Germline CDR1 is LNHDA and CDR2 is SQIVND (reference sequence). This CDR3 is built from 15 residues. The CDR3 protein is CASSPSAISYNEQFF. As DNA, the CDR3 is TGTGCCAGTAGTCCAAGCGCGATTAGTTACAATGAGCAGTTCTTC.